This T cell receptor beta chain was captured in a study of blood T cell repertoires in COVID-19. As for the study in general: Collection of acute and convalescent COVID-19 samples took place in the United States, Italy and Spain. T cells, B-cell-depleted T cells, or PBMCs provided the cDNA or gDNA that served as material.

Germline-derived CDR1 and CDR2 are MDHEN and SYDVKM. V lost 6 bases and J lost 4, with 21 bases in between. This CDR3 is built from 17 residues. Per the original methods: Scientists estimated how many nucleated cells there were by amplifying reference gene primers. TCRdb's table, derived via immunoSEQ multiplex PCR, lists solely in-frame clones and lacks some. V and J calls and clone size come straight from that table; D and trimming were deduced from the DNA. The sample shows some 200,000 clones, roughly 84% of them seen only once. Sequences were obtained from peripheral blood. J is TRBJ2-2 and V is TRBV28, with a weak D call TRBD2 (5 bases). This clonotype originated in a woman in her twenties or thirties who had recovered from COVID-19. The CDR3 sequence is CASSSLGPIRGTGELFF. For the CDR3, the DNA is TGTGCCAGCAGCTCCCTAGGGCCTATTCGGGGCACCGGGGAGCTGTTTTTT.